This TCR beta chain was retrieved from a study of blood T cells in healthy people across ages. Total RNA extraction produced at least 5 micrograms (per sample) for the study. This clonotype has only a few counts. Its antigen is as yet unknown. Study results and caveats: Expanded clonotype changes were possibly confounded by unknown donor CMV status. Age showed a roughly linear inverse relationship with TCR beta diversity per million T cells. Both naive CD4+ cell counts and diversity were greater in long-lived donors than in aged donors.

A sample-barcoded 5' primer and a J-beta primer mix were used in a second PCR of about 7 to 12 cycles. TCRdb fed the 5' RACE reads into MiXCR, producing one record per CDR3 protein. The sample has some 700,000 distinct CDR3 sequences; about 24% are singletons. Material: blood. This clonotype was obtained from a man in his 70s in good health.

DNA of the CDR3: TGTGCCAGCAGTGCCTTCTTGGGGAGCTCCTACAATGAGCAGTTCTTC. It encodes CASSAFLGSSYNEQFF. The chain couples TRBV25-1 to TRBJ2-1; D perhaps matches TRBD2 (5 bases). Trimming shortened V by 4 bases and J by 0 bases, and 13 bases separated the two germline ends. The CDR3 runs 16 residues. Germline V gene data show CDR1 as MGHDK and CDR2 as SYGVNS. Full variable domain (remainder filled in from reference TRBV25-1 and TRBJ2-1): EADIYQTPRYLVIGTGKKITLECSQTMGHDKMYWYQQDPGMELHLIHYSYGVNSTEKGDLSSESTVSRIRTEHFPLTLESARPSHTSQYLCASSAFLGSSYNEQFFGPGTRLTVL.